The 32 T cell receptor beta chains in this list originate from one sample, sequenced in a study of persistence of HIV-infected CD4 T cells. Cells were stimulated nonspecifically with anti-CD3/anti-CD28 magnetic beads. Sorting of responding CD4+ T cells relied on upregulated CD40 ligand together with CD69. Sequencing used immunoSEQ version 4 in survey mode. Produced via immunoSEQ multiplex PCR; TCRdb's table is partial and in-frame only. The sample consists of 35,000 to 45,000 clones, about 87% of them appearing once. The antigens of these receptors remain unknown. Here the sequenced sample was CD4+ T cells sorted from PBMCs after approximately 20-hour stimulation, taken from a patient who received antiretroviral therapy. The receptors were sampled from an adult woman with HIV who was CMV-seropositive.

The chain couples TRBV7-3 to TRBJ2-2; 13 bases map to TRBD2. CDR3 size: 16 residues. The junction had 5 bases not matched to a gene; V was cut back by 4 bases and J by 6 bases. Germline lookup yields CDR1 SGHTA and CDR2 FQGTGA. The CDR3 nucleotides read TGTGCCAGCAGCTCCGGACTAGCGGGGGCATCCGGGGAGCTGTTTTTT. Its translation is CASSSGLAGASGELFF.

The chain links TRBV9 to TRBJ1-1; 8 bases match TRBD1. The CDR3 consists of 15 residues. The germline CDR1 and CDR2 sequences are SGDLS and YYNGEE. V was clipped by 3 bases and J by 8 bases; unmatched bases: 12. CDR3 loop: CASSAPTGDYFEAFF. The CDR3 DNA follows: TGTGCCAGCAGCGCTCCGACAGGGGATTACTTCGAAGCTTTCTTT.

The chain employs TRBV5-4 and TRBJ2-3; 13 bases match TRBD2. Germline V gene lookup returns CDR1 SGHNT and CDR2 YYREEE (reference sequence). J gave up 5 bases and V 4 bases, and 7 bases lay outside the gene matches. The CDR3 contains 16 residues. CDR3 in DNA: TGTGCCAGCAGCCCGACTAGCGGGGGGCAAAGAGATACGCAGTATTTT. Its protein is CASSPTSGGQRDTQYF. Filled out from reference TRBV5-4 and TRBJ2-3, the complete variable domain reads ETGVTQSPTHLIKTRGQQVTLRCSSQSGHNTVSWYQQALGQGPQFIFQYYREEENGRGNFPPRFSGLQFPNYSSELNVNALELDDSALYLCASSPTSGGQRDTQYFGPGTRLTVL.

V gene TRBV5-5 combines with J gene TRBJ1-4; D perhaps matches TRBD1 (6 bases). V was shortened by 4 bases and J by 5 bases, with 18 bases between the two germline ends. Germline assignment: CDR1 SGHKS and CDR2 YYEKEE (reference sequence). This CDR3 has 16 residues. CDR3 sequence (DNA): TGTGCCAGCAGCCTGAAGCGGACAGCTTCCAATGAAAAACTGTTTTTT. Protein sequence: CASSLKRTASNEKLFF.

This chain links TRBV3-1 (or the pseudogene TRBV3-2) with TRBJ2-5; the D is unclear. The CDR3 covers 13 residues. V was trimmed by 4 bases and J by 4 bases, leaving 10 bases between them. Germline loops: CDR1 LGHDT, CDR2 YNNKEL (reference sequence). CDR3 nucleotides: TGTGCCAGCAGCCGCGAATGGGGAGAGACCCAGTACTTC. Translating gives CASSREWGETQYF.

This clone was seen a single time. The V gene is TRBV12-5, the J gene TRBJ1-1; D gene unclear. This CDR3 region has 13 residues. The germline V and J ends were trimmed by 7 bases and 0 bases, with 9 bases remaining between them. Germline CDR1 LGHNT, CDR2 FRNRAP. The CDR3 sequence: CASDKALNTEAFF. CDR3 nucleotides: TGTGCTAGTGACAAAGCTCTGAACACTGAAGCTTTCTTT.

The rearrangement joins TRBV5-3 to TRBJ2-6; unclear D gene. TRBV5-3 falls under the ORF class, with uncertain function. The CDR3 is 16 residues long. V dropped 5 bases and J dropped 1 base, with 13 bases sitting between them. The CDR3 spells CARRGTAHSGANVLTF. CDR3 bases: TGTGCCAGAAGGGGCACAGCACATTCTGGGGCCAACGTCCTGACTTTC.

The chain has TRBV18 and TRBJ1-2, with TRBD1 as a possible D gene (6 bases). Germline CDR1 reads KGHSH; CDR2 reads LQKENI. The CDR3 has 12 amino acids. With 5 bases removed from V and 7 bases from J, the gap between germline ends came to 11 bases. CDR3 amino acids: CASSEGQSGYTF. CDR3 sequence (DNA): TGTGCCAGCTCAGAAGGACAGTCTGGCTACACCTTC.

The V and J genes are TRBV23-1 and TRBJ1-1, with D unresolved. TRBV23-1 is classed as an ORF, of uncertain function. The CDR3 spans 14 residues. Trimming pared 2 bases from V and 1 base from J, leaving 8 bases between. The CDR3 sequence is CASSQEAGNTEAFF. CDR3 DNA: TGCGCCAGCAGTCAAGAGGCGGGGAACACTGAAGCTTTCTTT.

The V gene is TRBV6-5, the J gene TRBJ1-1; TRBD1 matches at 8 bases. The CDR3 has 14 amino acids. Germline values: CDR1 MNHEY, CDR2 SVGAGI. The V segment lost 2 bases and the J segment 11 bases; nucleotides outside the gene matches: 10. CDR3: CASSYDGGTGDAFF. The CDR3 nucleotides read TGTGCCAGCAGTTACGATGGTGGGACAGGAGATGCTTTCTTT.

This clone has more than one count but fewer than ten. The gene calls are TRBV29-1 and TRBJ2-3; 14 positions agree with TRBD2. V dropped 6 bases and J dropped 8; count of bases not matched to a gene: 10. This CDR3 has 15 amino acids. The germline CDR1 and CDR2 sequences are SQVTM and ANQGSEA. CDR3 region: CSVNGLAGGSGTQYF. In DNA, the CDR3 is TGCAGCGTGAATGGACTAGCGGGGGGATCTGGTACGCAGTATTTT.

This sequence joins TRBV15 and TRBJ1-2; 7 bases fit TRBD1. The CDR3 is 17 amino acids. Germline assignment: CDR1 LNHNV and CDR2 YYDKDF (reference sequence). V was clipped by 2 bases and J by 4 bases; unmatched bases: 13. CDR3 in DNA: TGTGCCACCAGCAGATCGCCGACAGGGAGGGAGTCCTATGGCTACACCTTC. It yields the protein CATSRSPTGRESYGYTF.

The chain carries TRBV5-8 and TRBJ2-1, with 8 bases aligning to TRBD2. V shed 5 bases, J shed 6 bases, and the junction held 10 bases outside the gene matches. The CDR3 has 15 residues. Looked up from germline, CDR1 is SGHTS and CDR2 is YDEGEE. The CDR3 protein is CASSTRGGASNEQFF. The CDR3 region has the DNA TGTGCCAGCAGTACCCGGGGGGGGGCCAGCAATGAGCAGTTCTTC.

This clone occurred once. The chain combines TRBV9 with TRBJ2-7, with D possibly called TRBD1 or TRBD2 (8 bases each). CDR1 is SGDLS and CDR2 is YYNGEE in the germline V gene. Trimming took off 4 bases at V and 3 bases at J, with 17 bases between the two ends. The CDR3 covers 15 residues. The CDR3 nucleotides read TGTGCCAGCAGCTTCGGGGGGGGACAGGACTACGAGCAGTACTTC. Protein product: CASSFGGGQDYEQYF.

The chain joins TRBV29-1 to TRBJ1-4, with unresolved D. Germline V gene data show CDR1 as SQVTM and CDR2 as ANQGSEA. The V end was cut by 0 bases, the J end by 7 bases, with 12 bases between. The CDR3 has 14 residues. CDR3 sequence (DNA): TGCAGCGTTGAAGATCGGGCGACAACTGAAAAACTGTTTTTT. Encoded protein: CSVEDRATTEKLFF. Using reference TRBV29-1 and TRBJ1-4 for the parts outside the CDR3, the full variable domain is SAVISQKPSRDICQRGTSLTIQCQVDSQVTMMFWYRQQPGQSLTLIATANQGSEATYESGFVIDKFPISRPNLTFSTLTVSNMSPEDSSIYLCSVEDRATTEKLFFGSGTQLSVL.

The V gene is TRBV14, the J gene TRBJ1-2; unclear D gene. The CDR3 spans 13 residues. V shed 5 bases and J shed 5 bases, with 12 bases lying between them. The germline V gene encodes CDR1 SGHDN and CDR2 FVKESK. In nucleotides, the CDR3 is TGTGCCAGCAGCAGAATCCCGGGGTATGGCTACACCTTC. Protein product: CASSRIPGYGYTF.

CDR3 coding DNA: TGCGCCAGCAGTCAGGCAACAGGAAATAGCAATCAGCCCCAGCATTTT. Protein: CASSQATGNSNQPQHF. V and J are TRBV23-1 and TRBJ1-5, with D perhaps matching TRBD1 (5 bases). TRBV23-1 is filed as an ORF, its function uncertain. This CDR3 is built from 16 residues. Trimming shortened V by 3 bases and J by 0 bases, and 12 bases separated the two germline ends.

The chain links TRBV5-1 to TRBJ2-6; possible D gene TRBD1, 5 bases. The germline gives CDR1 SGHRS, CDR2 YFSETQ. V dropped 4 bases and J dropped 0 bases, with 5 bases sitting between them. CDR3 length: 14 amino acids. CDR3 bases: TGCGCCAGCAGCGGGGCCTCTGGGGCCAACGTCCTGACTTTC. Translated, it gives CASSGASGANVLTF.

CDR3 DNA: TGTGCCAGCAGCAGCGAACCCCGACAGAACTATGGCTACACCTTC. Amino acids: CASSSEPRQNYGYTF. The chain recombines TRBV21-1 with TRBJ1-2; the table's D call, TRBD1, has no DNA check behind it. TRBV21-1 represents a pseudogene. This CDR3 comprises 15 residues.

This clone was picked up a small number of times. The chain couples TRBV3-1 (or the pseudogene TRBV3-2) to TRBJ1-6; D is unresolved. The CDR3 contains 16 residues. V was clipped by 2 bases and J by 2 bases, with 10 bases between them. Germline lookup yields CDR1 LGHDT and CDR2 YNNKEL (reference sequence). CDR3 sequence reads: CASSQTPPAYNSPLHF. As DNA, the CDR3 is TGTGCCAGCAGCCAAACCCCCCCTGCCTATAATTCACCCCTCCACTTT.

The genes are TRBV7-3 and TRBJ1-6; TRBD1 matches at 9 bases. V lost 5 bases to trimming and J lost 8 bases; unmatched junction nucleotides: 13. CDR1 and CDR2 (germline): SGHTA, FQGTGA. This CDR3 comprises 17 residues. CDR3 sequence reads: CASSPGPPGQGDSPLHF. The CDR3 DNA reads TGTGCCAGCAGCCCTGGTCCCCCGGGACAGGGTGATTCACCCCTCCACTTT.

This chain links TRBV19 with TRBJ1-3, with a tentative D call TRBD1 (6 bases). CDR1 and CDR2 from the germline V gene are LNHDA and SQIVND (reference sequence). CDR3 length: 12 amino acids. V lost 5 bases to trimming and J lost 9 bases, with 11 bases between them. The CDR3 protein is CASSLGAGTIYF. The CDR3 DNA reads as TGTGCCAGTAGTCTGGGGGCTGGCACCATATATTTT.

The chain couples TRBV5-1 to TRBJ2-3; D might be TRBD1 (5 bases). V lost 4 bases to trimming and J lost 0 bases, with 15 bases between them. From germline, CDR1 is SGHRS and CDR2 YFSETQ. This CDR3 has 16 amino acids. The CDR3 DNA follows: TGCGCCAGCAGCCGGACACCCACTTCTAGCACAGATACGCAGTATTTT. Translated: CASSRTPTSSTDTQYF.

The V gene is TRBV7-6, the J gene TRBJ2-1; 9 bases fit TRBD1. This CDR3 has 16 amino acids. Germline-derived CDR1 and CDR2 are SGHVS and FNYEAQ. J lost 7 bases, V lost 5 bases, and 12 bases had no gene match. As DNA, the CDR3 is TGTGCCAGCAGCCGGCTCGGACAGGGGCCGTCGAATGAGCAGTTCTTC. As protein: CASSRLGQGPSNEQFF.

The gene calls are TRBV6-5 and TRBJ1-2; 8 bases map to TRBD1. Losses at the gene ends were 2 bases for V and 8 bases for J; bases not matched to a gene: 13. CDR1 MNHEY and CDR2 SVGAGI come from the germline V gene. The CDR3 is made up of 16 amino acids. CDR3 sequence: CASSYARQGASGGYTF. CDR3 coding DNA: TGTGCCAGCAGTTACGCCCGTCAGGGGGCCTCCGGGGGCTACACCTTC.

V gene TRBV15 combines with J gene TRBJ1-2; D unclear. CDR3 length: 13 amino acids. The V gene's germline CDR1 is LNHNV and CDR2 YYDKDF (reference sequence). Between the trimmed V and J ends, which lost 0 bases and 7 bases, there was a span of 9 bases. The CDR3 DNA is TGTGCCACCAGCAGAGAGCGGGCGGGTGGCTACACCTTC. As protein: CATSRERAGGYTF. The full variable domain, with the rest looked up from reference TRBV15 and TRBJ1-2, is DAMVIQNPRYQVTQFGKPVTLSCSQTLNHNVMYWYQQKSSQAPKLLFHYYDKDFNNEADTPDNFQSRRPNTSFCFLDIRSPGLGDTAMYLCATSRERAGGYTFGSGTRLTVV.

The J gene is TRBJ1-2, the V gene TRBV29-1; 8 positions agree with TRBD1. There are 13 residues in the CDR3. The germline V gene encodes CDR1 SQVTM and CDR2 ANQGSEA. J gave up 2 bases and V 6 bases, and 5 bases lay outside the gene matches. CDR3 DNA sequence: TGCAGCGTCCGGACAGGGTGGAACTATGGCTACACCTTC. Translated: CSVRTGWNYGYTF.

V is TRBV4-1 and J is TRBJ2-7; TRBD1 is a possible D gene (6 bases). The V gene lost 1 base and the J gene lost 3 bases, with 13 bases spanning the gap. Germline values: CDR1 MGHRA, CDR2 YSYEKL. The length of the CDR3 is 15 residues. The CDR3 reads CASSQGTGLNYEQYF. CDR3 DNA sequence: TGCGCCAGCAGCCAAGGAACAGGGTTGAACTACGAGCAGTACTTC.

The chain links TRBV2 to TRBJ2-5, with 12 bases identical to TRBD1. Trimming at V came to 6 bases and at J to 5 bases, leaving 4 bases not matched to a gene. The CDR3 is made up of 14 amino acids. Germline values: CDR1 SNHLY, CDR2 FYNNEI. Here the CDR3 reads CASSGTGGTETQYF. DNA for the CDR3: TGTGCCAGCAGCGGGACAGGGGGCACGGAGACCCAGTACTTC.

This chain links TRBV5-4 with TRBJ2-1; TRBD1 aligns across 9 bases. Germline CDR1 SGHNT, CDR2 YYREEE (reference sequence). V was pared by 7 bases and J by 7 bases, with 12 bases of the junction left unmatched. CDR3 length: 15 residues. The CDR3: CASGLGTGTGNEQFF. In DNA, the CDR3 is TGTGCCAGCGGCCTGGGGACAGGGACAGGAAATGAGCAGTTCTTC. Variable domain in full (rest from reference TRBV5-4 and TRBJ2-1): ETGVTQSPTHLIKTRGQQVTLRCSSQSGHNTVSWYQQALGQGPQFIFQYYREEENGRGNFPPRFSGLQFPNYSSELNVNALELDDSALYLCASGLGTGTGNEQFFGPGTRLTVL.

The chain couples TRBV6-2 or TRBV6-3 to TRBJ2-2, with unresolved D. CDR3 size: 14 residues. In germline, CDR1 is MNHEY, CDR2 SVGEGT. Trimming removed 5 bases from V and 1 base from J, with 8 bases in between. CDR3: CASSRRVNTGELFF. CDR3 in DNA: TGTGCCAGCAGTCGACGGGTGAACACCGGGGAGCTGTTTTTT.

The J gene is TRBJ2-7, the V gene TRBV7-3; D is unclear. V was trimmed by 2 bases and J by 2 bases, leaving 1 base between them. The CDR3 runs 11 residues. In germline, CDR1 is SGHTA, CDR2 FQGTGA. The DNA for the CDR3 is TGTGCCAGCAGCTTACCCTACGAGCAGTACGTC. This codes for CASSLPYEQYV.